This T cell receptor (beta chain) was sequenced for a study of siplizumab effects on memory and regulatory T cells. Study results and limitations: Proof of suppressive function in proliferating Tregs from siplizumab cultures was not established.

Trimming left V 3 bases short and J 0 bases short, with 12 bases between. Germline CDR1 GTSNPN, CDR2 SVGIG (reference sequence). The CDR3 is 15 residues long. On this clone itself: Its specificity is not known.

Method: immunoSEQ multiplex PCR; TCRdb's copy keeps in-frame clones and lacks some. The sample has roughly 56,000 clones, approximately 95% seen once; the top ten hold around 40%. This clonotype was obtained from a human donor in good health. Sequenced material: CD8+ T cells sorted from blood. The gene calls are TRBV30 and TRBJ1-5; D is ambiguous. In DNA form, the CDR3 reads TGTGCCTGGAGAAAACCCGGACTTAGCAATCAGCCCCAGCATTTT. Its translation is CAWRKPGLSNQPQHF.